Below, one T cell receptor (beta chain) is given with its context. The antigen remains undetermined. The naive CD8 subset, CD45RO-negative cells positively selected for CCR7, excluded terminally differentiated effector memory CD45RA+ cells. Donors included only healthy HIV-negative adults lacking recent acute infections or vaccinations. The CDR3 covers 19 residues. Germline assignment: CDR1 MDHEN and CDR2 SYDVKM. After removal of 8 bases from V and 5 bases from J, the junction contained 21 bases not matched to a gene. Assay execution proceeded at the deep level. Some 27,000 T cell genomes, or around 200 ng DNA, went into the sorted-subset replicate PCRs. Clones were read by immunoSEQ multiplex PCR, and TCRdb kept only the in-frame ones, dropping some. This sample carries approximately 2,200,000 clones, under 95% of them seen once, and the ten largest clones take under 2%. The sample comes from a study of shared clonotypes between healthy human individuals. Whole-study findings and limits: Genetic and exposure-history diversity was limited by the small donor number.

The rearrangement links TRBV28 to TRBJ2-2, with 9 bases identical to TRBD1. This clonotype was obtained from a man between 18 and 35 years old in good health. Some clones in this sample may be carry-over from other donors' samples. The sample taken for sequencing was naive CD8+ T cells from PBMCs. CDR3 sequence (DNA): TGTGCCAGCTTTGCGACCGTTCGGACAGGGGAGGGGAGGACCGGGGAGCTGTTTTTT. Protein product: CASFATVRTGEGRTGELFF.